These 12 T cell receptor beta chains share one sample of origin, sequenced in a study of T cell responses to AZD1222 COVID-19 vaccine. Method: immunoSEQ multiplex PCR; TCRdb's copy keeps in-frame clones and lacks some. This table has approximately 140,000 clones, around 90% appearing once. Source: peripheral blood, taken on day 0 of AZD1222 vaccination. These TCRs come from an adult in good health.

V gene TRBV28 combines with J gene TRBJ2-7; no definite D call. Germline V CDR1 and CDR2: MDHEN, SYDVKM. V shed 6 bases and J shed 3 bases, with 15 bases lying between them. CDR3 size: 14 residues. For the CDR3, the DNA is TGTGCCAGCAGCTCTCTCCGTCGGATCTACGAGCAGTACTTC. It translates to CASSSLRRIYEQYF.

The chain carries TRBV7-9 and TRBJ2-2, with D possibly TRBD2 on 6 matching bases. CDR3 length: 14 residues. V lost 6 bases, J lost 2 bases, and 10 bases lay in between. The V gene's germline CDR1 is SEHNR and CDR2 FQNEAQ (reference sequence). The CDR3 DNA sequence: TGTGCCAGCAGACGGGACTCTAACACCGGGGAGCTGTTTTTT. Translated, it gives CASRRDSNTGELFF.

The rearrangement links TRBV5-6 to TRBJ1-3; D remains unclear. The CDR3 totals 15 residues. Trimming removed 0 bases at V and 0 bases at J, with 7 bases between. Germline V gene data show CDR1 as SGHDT and CDR2 as YYEEEE. The CDR3 protein is CASSLELTSGNTIYF. In DNA form, the CDR3 reads TGTGCCAGCAGCTTGGAGCTCACCTCTGGAAACACCATATATTTT.

The V and J genes are TRBV15 and TRBJ2-1, with TRBD1 matching over 7 bases. J gave up 9 bases and V 0 bases, and 14 bases lay outside the gene matches. Germline V lookup: CDR1 LNHNV, CDR2 YYDKDF (reference sequence). This CDR3 region has 17 residues. The CDR3 sequence: CATSRDSRQGLMGEQFF. The CDR3 region has the DNA TGTGCCACCAGCAGAGATTCCCGACAGGGATTGATGGGTGAGCAGTTCTTC.

J is TRBJ2-1 and V is TRBV6-6; the D gene is possibly TRBD2 (5 bases). The germline V gene encodes CDR1 MNHNY and CDR2 SVGAGI (reference sequence). Trimming stripped 2 bases from V and 10 bases from J, with 12 bases between. The CDR3 has 13 residues. The CDR3 coding sequence is TGTGCCAGCAGTTACGAGAGCGGCTTGGAGCAGTTCTTC. Protein sequence: CASSYESGLEQFF.

The gene calls are TRBV14 and TRBJ2-2; TRBD1 aligns across 9 bases. Germline CDR1 SGHDN, CDR2 FVKESK. The CDR3 runs to 17 residues. The J segment lost 5 bases and the V segment lost 0 bases, leaving 7 bases of the junction unmatched. The CDR3 region has the DNA TGTGCCAGCAGCCAAGATTTGGGGACAGGGCGGACCGGGGAGCTGTTTTTT. Translated, it gives CASSQDLGTGRTGELFF.

This clone has just a few counts. The rearrangement uses TRBV11-2 and TRBJ2-7; D is uncertain. V was clipped by 4 bases and J by 6 bases, with 16 bases between them. Germline loops: CDR1 SGHAT, CDR2 FQNNGV. The CDR3 length is 14 residues. DNA of the CDR3: TGTGCCAGCAGCTCCTCTTCGATAGTACGCGAGCAGTACTTC. Translation: CASSSSSIVREQYF.

The chain joins TRBV2 to TRBJ2-1; 10 positions agree with TRBD2. Trimming at V came to 3 bases and at J to 7 bases, leaving 6 bases not matched to a gene. The CDR3 length is 15 residues. Germline loops: CDR1 SNHLY, CDR2 FYNNEI. This CDR3 is CASSDPAGGPNEQFF. The CDR3 bases are TGTGCCAGCAGTGATCCAGCGGGAGGGCCGAATGAGCAGTTCTTC.

This chain links TRBV4-2 with TRBJ2-2; TRBD1 matches at 8 bases. CDR1 and CDR2 from the germline V gene are LGHNA and YNFKEQ. With V trimmed by 3 bases and J by 7 bases, 7 bases remained unmatched. The CDR3 has 15 residues. The CDR3, as DNA: TGTGCCAGCAGCCAGGTGGACAGGGAAGGCGGGGAGCTGTTTTTT. The encoded protein is CASSQVDREGGELFF.

CDR3 loop: CASSLRLLRDRAHPFYGYTF. The CDR3 DNA sequence: TGTGCCAGCAGTTTACGACTCTTACGGGACAGGGCGCACCCTTTCTATGGCTACACCTTC. The chain recombines TRBV28 with TRBJ1-2; 9 positions match TRBD1. J gave up 4 bases and V 2 bases, and 20 bases lay outside the gene matches. Germline V gives CDR1 MDHEN, CDR2 SYDVKM. The CDR3 sequence is 20 residues long.

V usage is TRBV7-3 and J usage is TRBJ2-5; D ambiguous. Trimming removed 5 bases from V and 4 bases from J, with 17 bases in between. This CDR3 has 15 residues. Germline V lookup: CDR1 SGHTA, CDR2 FQGTGA. CDR3 DNA sequence: TGTGCCAGCAGCGTAAATCCCGGGCAGCCAGAGACCCAGTACTTC. This gives the protein CASSVNPGQPETQYF.

For the CDR3, the DNA is TGTGCCAGCAGTTTAATCCGGGGGGACACGACAGATACGCAGTATTTT. This gives the protein CASSLIRGDTTDTQYF. V and J are TRBV6-2 or TRBV6-3 and TRBJ2-3; TRBD2 might be the D (7 bases). CDR3 length: 16 residues. Germline CDR1 and CDR2: MNHEY and SVGEGT. Trimming shortened V by 4 bases and J by 3 bases, and 17 bases separated the two germline ends.